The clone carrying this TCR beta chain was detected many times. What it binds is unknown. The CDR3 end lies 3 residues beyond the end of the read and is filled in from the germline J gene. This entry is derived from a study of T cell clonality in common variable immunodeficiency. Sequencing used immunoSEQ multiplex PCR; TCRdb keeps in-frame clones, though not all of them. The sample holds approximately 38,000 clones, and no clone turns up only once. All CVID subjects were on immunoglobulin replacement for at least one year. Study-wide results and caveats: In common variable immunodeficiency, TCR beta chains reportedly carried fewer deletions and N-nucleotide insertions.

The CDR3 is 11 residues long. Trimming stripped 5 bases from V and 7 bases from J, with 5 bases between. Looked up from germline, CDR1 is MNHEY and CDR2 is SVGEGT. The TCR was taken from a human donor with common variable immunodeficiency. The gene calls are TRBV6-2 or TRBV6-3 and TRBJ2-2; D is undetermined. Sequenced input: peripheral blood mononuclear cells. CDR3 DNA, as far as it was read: TGTGCCAGCAGTCCCTACGGGGAG. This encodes CASSPYGE. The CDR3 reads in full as CASSPYGELFF.